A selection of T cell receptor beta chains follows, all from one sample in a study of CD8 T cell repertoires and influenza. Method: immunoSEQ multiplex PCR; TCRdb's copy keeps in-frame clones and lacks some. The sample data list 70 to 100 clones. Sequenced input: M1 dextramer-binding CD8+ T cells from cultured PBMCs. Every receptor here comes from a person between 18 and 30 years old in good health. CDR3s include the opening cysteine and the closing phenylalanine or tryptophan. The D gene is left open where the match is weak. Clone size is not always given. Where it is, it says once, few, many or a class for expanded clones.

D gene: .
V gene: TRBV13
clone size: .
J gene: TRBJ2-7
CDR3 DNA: TGTGCCAGCAGCTTAGTTGAAGACAACGACGAGCAGTACTTC
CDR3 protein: CASSLVEDNDEQYF

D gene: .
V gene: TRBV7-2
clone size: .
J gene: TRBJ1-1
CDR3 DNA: TGTGCCAGCAGCTCGGGGTTCGAGGAAGCTTTCTTT
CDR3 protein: CASSSGFEEAFF

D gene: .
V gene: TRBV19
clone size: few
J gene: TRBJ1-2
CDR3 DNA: TGTGCCAGTAGTACGGGAGGCGGCTACACCTTC
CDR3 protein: CASSTGGGYTF

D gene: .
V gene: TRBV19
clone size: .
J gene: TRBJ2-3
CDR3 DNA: TGTGCCAGTAGTACCCGAAGCGCCTATACGCAGTATTTT
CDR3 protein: CASSTRSAYTQYF

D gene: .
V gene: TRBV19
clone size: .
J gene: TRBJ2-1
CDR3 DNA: TGTGCCAGTAGTACCTTCGGGAATGAGCAGTTCTTC
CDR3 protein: CASSTFGNEQFF

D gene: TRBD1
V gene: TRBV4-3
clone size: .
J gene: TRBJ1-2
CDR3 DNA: TGCGCCAGCAGCCGGGGGACAGGGGATGGCTACACCTTC
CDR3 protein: CASSRGTGDGYTF

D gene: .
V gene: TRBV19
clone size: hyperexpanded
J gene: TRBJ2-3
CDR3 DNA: TGTGCCAGTAGTATCCGGTCCGAAGATACGCAGTATTTT
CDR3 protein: CASSIRSEDTQYF

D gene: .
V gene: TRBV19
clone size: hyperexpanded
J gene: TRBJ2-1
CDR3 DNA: TGTGCCAGTAGTTATCGGAGTACCTTAGAGCAGTTCTTC
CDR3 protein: CASSYRSTLEQFF

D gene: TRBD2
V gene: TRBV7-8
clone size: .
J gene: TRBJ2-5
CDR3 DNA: TGTGCCAGCAGCCTCCCAGCGGGAGAGGGGGAGACCCAGTACTTC
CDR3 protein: CASSLPAGEGETQYF

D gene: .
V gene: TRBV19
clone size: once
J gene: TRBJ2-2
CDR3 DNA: TGTGCCAGTTCGACCAGGAGCACCGGGGAGCCTTTTTTT
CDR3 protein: CASSTRSTGEPFF

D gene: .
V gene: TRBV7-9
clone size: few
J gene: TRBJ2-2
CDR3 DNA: TGTGCCAGCACCTTCATCCGGGACACAGACACCGGGGAGCTGTTTTTT
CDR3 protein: CASTFIRDTDTGELFF

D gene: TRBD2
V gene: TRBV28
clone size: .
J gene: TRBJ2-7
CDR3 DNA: TGTGCCAGCAGCCCCCAGTGGGAGGGCCTCAACGAGCAGTACTTC
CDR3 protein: CASSPQWEGLNEQYF